The clone carrying this T cell receptor (beta chain) was counted at least ten times. This record belongs to a study of T cells in Graves' hyperthyroidism and ophthalmopathy. V lost 10 bases, J lost 3 bases, and 17 bases stayed unmatched. Looked up from germline, CDR1 is MDHEN and CDR2 is SYDVKM. This CDR3 has 17 amino acids. RNA transcripts were the template for amplifying TCR beta CDR3 regions. Researchers ran a first-round RT-PCR on the TCR CDR3 using the HTBI primer set. TCRdb reprocessed the multiplex PCR reads via MiXCR and lists one record per CDR3 protein. The sample comprises more than 350,000 distinct CDR3 sequences, around 13% of which are singletons, and roughly a fifth rests with the top ten.

The source is a woman aged 25 to 39 with Graves' ophthalmopathy. Sequencing was done on a sample of blood. The J gene is TRBJ2-5, the V gene TRBV28, with 10 bases lining up with TRBD2. CDR3 sequence: CATKLGDSTSGEETQYF. The CDR3 region has the DNA TGTGCCACCAAGTTAGGAGATTCTACTAGCGGGGAAGAGACCCAGTACTTC.